This T cell receptor beta chain was documented in a study of identical twins. This clonotype was detected a few times. The CDR3 loop spans 15 amino acids. Germline CDR1 and CDR2: MNHEY and SVGAGI. Trimming removed 1 base from V and 0 bases from J, with 9 bases in between. Template switching added a universal primer site, and cDNA bore unique molecular identifiers. MiXCR, run by TCRdb on the 5' RACE reads, gives a single entry per CDR3 protein. There are some 1,600,000 distinct CDR3 sequences in the sample; about 30% occur only once, and 0.25% to 0.3% lies in the top ten. The chain has TRBV6-5 and TRBJ1-2, with D possibly being TRBD1 (5 bases). Sequenced material: cord blood. The origin of this receptor is a newborn girl in good health. The CDR3 sequence: CASSYWDGANYGYTF. The CDR3 DNA reads TGTGCCAGCAGTTACTGGGACGGAGCTAACTATGGCTACACCTTC.